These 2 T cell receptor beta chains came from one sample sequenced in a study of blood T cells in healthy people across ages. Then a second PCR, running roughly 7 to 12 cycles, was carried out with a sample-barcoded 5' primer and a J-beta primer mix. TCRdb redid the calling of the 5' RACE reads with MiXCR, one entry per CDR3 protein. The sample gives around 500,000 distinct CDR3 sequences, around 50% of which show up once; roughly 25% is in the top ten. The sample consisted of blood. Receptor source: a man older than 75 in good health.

CDR3 DNA sequence: TGCAGTGCACCTACCAGAGCGGGAGGGCCGGGTGAGCAGTACTTC. Protein sequence: CSAPTRAGGPGEQYF. The chain couples TRBV20-1 to TRBJ2-1, with TRBD2 matching over 10 bases. Matching the DNA end better, TRBJ2-7 makes the J call doubtful. CDR3 length: 15 residues. From germline, CDR1 is DFQATT and CDR2 SNEGSKA (reference sequence).

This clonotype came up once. CDR3 in amino acids: CASSLGPHQGESYEQYF. CDR3 DNA: TGTGCCAGCAGTTTAGGGCCCCACCAGGGGGAATCCTACGAGCAGTACTTC. This chain uses TRBV27 with TRBJ2-7, with TRBD1 matching 7 bases. Trimming took 2 bases from V and 1 from J; bases not matched to a gene: 11. The CDR3 is 17 amino acids. Germline loops: CDR1 MNHEY, CDR2 SMNVEV (reference sequence).